The 7 T cell receptor beta chains reported below all come from one sample, sequenced in a study of lymphopenia after photon versus proton radiotherapy. TCRdb's table, derived via immunoSEQ multiplex PCR, lists solely in-frame clones and lacks some. The table records 55,000 to 70,000 clones, under 95% of them present only once. Sample: peripheral blood, taken from a patient treated with photon-based radiotherapy. These receptors were collected from a woman aged 40 to 55 with cholangiocarcinoma.

The gene calls are TRBV4-1 and TRBJ1-1; perhaps TRBD1 as D (5 bases). Trimming left V 6 bases short and J 0 bases short, with 11 bases between. The CDR3 sequence is 14 residues long. Per the germline V gene, CDR1 is MGHRA and CDR2 is YSYEKL. The CDR3 coding sequence is TGCGCCAGCAGGGGGGTGACAGTGAACACTGAAGCTTTCTTT. Protein product: CASRGVTVNTEAFF.

The chain is built from TRBV11-2 and TRBJ2-6; D is possibly TRBD1 (6 bases). CDR1 and CDR2 from the germline V gene are SGHAT and FQNNGV. V was shortened by 4 bases and J by 4 bases, with 11 bases between the two germline ends. The CDR3 extends over 15 amino acids. The CDR3 coding sequence is TGTGCCAGCAGCTCCTACAGGGACGGGGCCAACGTCCTGACTTTC. Translated: CASSSYRDGANVLTF.

The V and J genes are TRBV18 and TRBJ1-2, with D tentatively TRBD1 (6 bases). The germline gives CDR1 KGHSH, CDR2 LQKENI. This CDR3 comprises 14 residues. V was clipped by 6 bases and J by 4 bases, with 15 bases between them. The CDR3 coding sequence is TGTGCCAGCTCCGCTTTGACAGGACGCTATGGCTACACCTTC. This sequence encodes CASSALTGRYGYTF.

The genes are TRBV6-1 and TRBJ1-2, with D uncertain. The CDR3 runs to 16 residues. Germline values: CDR1 MNHNS, CDR2 SASEGT. The V end was cut by 2 bases, the J end by 4 bases, with 17 bases between. The CDR3 coding sequence is TGTGCCAGCAGTGAACCCGGGGTCGGACTGAGCTATGGCTACACCTTC. Protein: CASSEPGVGLSYGYTF.

This chain joins TRBV7-2 and TRBJ2-1; perhaps D is TRBD1 or TRBD2 (5 bases each). The CDR3 totals 14 residues. CDR1 is SGHTA, CDR2 FQGNSA, per germline. Trimming shortened V by 4 bases and J by 5 bases, and 12 bases separated the two germline ends. CDR3 amino acids: CASSWGRGDNEQFF. CDR3 in DNA: TGTGCCAGCAGCTGGGGACGTGGCGACAATGAGCAGTTCTTC. Complete variable domain (other parts from reference TRBV7-2 and TRBJ2-1): GAGVSQSPSNKVTEKGKDVELRCDPISGHTALYWYRQSLGQGLEFLIYFQGNSAPDKSGLPSDRFSAERTGGSVSTLTIQRTQQEDSAVYLCASSWGRGDNEQFFGPGTRLTVL.

The gene calls are TRBV13 and TRBJ1-3; possible D gene TRBD1, 6 bases. Trimming removed 2 bases at V and 0 bases at J, with 11 bases between. This CDR3 is 16 amino acids long. Germline loops: CDR1 PRHDT, CDR2 FYEKMQ (reference sequence). The CDR3 DNA reads TGTGCCAGCAGCTTACAGCAGGGGAACTCTGGAAACACCATATATTTT. Protein sequence: CASSLQQGNSGNTIYF.

The rearrangement links TRBV19 to TRBJ2-3, with TRBD2 matching over 7 bases. Unmatched junction bases numbered 7, after V lost 4 bases and J lost 0 bases. The CDR3 loop spans 16 amino acids. Germline assignment: CDR1 LNHDA and CDR2 SQIVND (reference sequence). The CDR3 region is CASSTWEGVSTDTQYF. Written as DNA, the CDR3 is TGTGCCAGTAGTACCTGGGAGGGAGTTAGCACAGATACGCAGTATTTT.